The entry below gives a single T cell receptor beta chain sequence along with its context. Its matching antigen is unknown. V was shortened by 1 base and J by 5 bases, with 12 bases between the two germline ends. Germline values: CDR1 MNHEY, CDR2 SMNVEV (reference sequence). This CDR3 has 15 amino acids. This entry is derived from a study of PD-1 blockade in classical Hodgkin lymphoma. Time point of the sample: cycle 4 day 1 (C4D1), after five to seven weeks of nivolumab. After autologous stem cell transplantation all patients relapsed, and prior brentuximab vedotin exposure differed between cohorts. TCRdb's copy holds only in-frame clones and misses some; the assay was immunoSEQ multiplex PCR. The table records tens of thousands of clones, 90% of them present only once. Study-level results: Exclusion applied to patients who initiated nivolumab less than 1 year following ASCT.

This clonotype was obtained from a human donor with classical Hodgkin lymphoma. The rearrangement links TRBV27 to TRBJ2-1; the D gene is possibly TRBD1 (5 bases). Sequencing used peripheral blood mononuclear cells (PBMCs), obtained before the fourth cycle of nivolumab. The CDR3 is CASSLYRIRDNEQFF. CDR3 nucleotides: TGTGCCAGCAGTTTATACAGGATTAGGGACAATGAGCAGTTCTTC.